Given below is one T cell receptor (beta chain) in context. V lost 1 base and J lost 4, with 7 bases in between. The V gene's germline CDR1 is SGHAT and CDR2 FQNNGV. The CDR3 is 13 amino acids. These data belong to a study of T cell changes during pregnancy in multiple sclerosis. Using immunoSEQ multiplex PCR, the repertoire was profiled, and TCRdb retains in-frame clones only, with some absent. The sample carries tens of thousands of clones, roughly nine tenths recorded once. The sequencing used peripheral blood, collected in the second trimester of pregnancy. This TCR derives from a female donor with multiple sclerosis, enrolled in a pregnancy study. J is TRBJ1-2 and V is TRBV11-2; possibly TRBD1 for D (6 bases). CDR3 protein: CASSLGQAYGYTF. The CDR3 DNA reads TGTGCCAGCAGCTTAGGACAGGCCTATGGCTACACCTTC.